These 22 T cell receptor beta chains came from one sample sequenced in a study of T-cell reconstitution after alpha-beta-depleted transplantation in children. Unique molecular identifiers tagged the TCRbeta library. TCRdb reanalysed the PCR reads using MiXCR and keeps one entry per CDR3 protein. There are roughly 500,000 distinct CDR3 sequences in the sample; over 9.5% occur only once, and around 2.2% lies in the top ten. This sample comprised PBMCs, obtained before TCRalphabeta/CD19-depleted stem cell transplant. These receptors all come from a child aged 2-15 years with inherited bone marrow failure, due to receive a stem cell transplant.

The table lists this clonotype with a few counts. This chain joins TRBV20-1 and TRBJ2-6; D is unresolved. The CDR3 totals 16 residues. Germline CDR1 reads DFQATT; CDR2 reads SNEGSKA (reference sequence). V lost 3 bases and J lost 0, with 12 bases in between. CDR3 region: CSASELTLSGANVLTF. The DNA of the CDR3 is TGCAGTGCTAGCGAACTGACTCTCTCTGGGGCCAACGTCCTGACTTTC.

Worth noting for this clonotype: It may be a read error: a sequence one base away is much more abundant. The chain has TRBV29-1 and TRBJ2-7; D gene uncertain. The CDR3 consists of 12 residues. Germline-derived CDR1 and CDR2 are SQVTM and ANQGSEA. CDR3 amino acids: CSIEDGSYEQYF. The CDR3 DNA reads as TGCAGCATTGAAGACGGGTCCTACGAGCAGTACTTC.

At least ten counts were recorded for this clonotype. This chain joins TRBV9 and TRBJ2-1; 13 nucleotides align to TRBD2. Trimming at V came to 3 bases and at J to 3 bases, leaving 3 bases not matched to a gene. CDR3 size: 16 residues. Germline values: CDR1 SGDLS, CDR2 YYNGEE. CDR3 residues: CASSDRTSGSYNEQFF. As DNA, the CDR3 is TGTGCCAGCAGCGACCGGACTAGCGGGAGCTACAATGAGCAGTTCTTC.

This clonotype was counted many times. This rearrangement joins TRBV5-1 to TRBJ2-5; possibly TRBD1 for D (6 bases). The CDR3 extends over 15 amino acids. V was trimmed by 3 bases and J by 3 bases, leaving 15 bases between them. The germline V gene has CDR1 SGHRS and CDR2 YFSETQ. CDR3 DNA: TGCGCCAGCAGCTCAGGTGACAGGATGGAAGAGACCCAGTACTTC. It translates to CASSSGDRMEETQYF.

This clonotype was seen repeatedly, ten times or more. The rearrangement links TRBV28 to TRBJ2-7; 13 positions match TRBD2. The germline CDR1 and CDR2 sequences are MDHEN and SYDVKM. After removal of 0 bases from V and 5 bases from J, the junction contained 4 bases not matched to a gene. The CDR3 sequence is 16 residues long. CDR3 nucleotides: TGTGCCAGCAGTTTATGGGGGACTAGCGGGATCCACGAGCAGTACTTC. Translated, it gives CASSLWGTSGIHEQYF. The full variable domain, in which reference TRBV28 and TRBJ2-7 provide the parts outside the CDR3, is DVKVTQSSRYLVKRTGEKVFLECVQDMDHENMFWYRQDPGLGLRLIYFSYDVKMKEKGDIPEGYSVSREKKERFSLILESASTNQTSMYLCASSLWGTSGIHEQYFGPGTRLTVT.

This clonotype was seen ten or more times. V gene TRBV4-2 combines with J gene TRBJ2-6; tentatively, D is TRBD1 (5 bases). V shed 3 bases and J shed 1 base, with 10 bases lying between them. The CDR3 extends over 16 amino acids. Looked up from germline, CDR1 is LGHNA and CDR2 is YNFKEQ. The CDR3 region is CASSQPAGSGANVLTF. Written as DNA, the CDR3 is TGTGCCAGCAGCCAGCCCGCAGGGTCTGGGGCCAACGTCCTGACTTTC.

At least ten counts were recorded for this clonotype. CDR3 protein: CASSLEQGQNEQYF. The CDR3 nucleotides read TGTGCCAGCAGCTTAGAACAGGGGCAGAACGAGCAGTACTTC. This chain connects TRBV7-9 to TRBJ2-7, with 7 positions matching TRBD1. This CDR3 is 14 amino acids long. Germline loops: CDR1 SEHNR, CDR2 FQNEAQ (reference sequence). Losses at the gene ends were 1 base for V and 5 bases for J; bases not matched to a gene: 5.

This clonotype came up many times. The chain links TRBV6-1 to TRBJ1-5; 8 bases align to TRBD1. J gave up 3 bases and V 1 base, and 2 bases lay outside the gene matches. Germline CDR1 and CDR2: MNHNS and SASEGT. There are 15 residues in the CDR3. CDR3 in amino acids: CASSEGQGHNQPQHF. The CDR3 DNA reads TGTGCCAGCAGTGAAGGACAGGGGCACAATCAGCCCCAGCATTTT.

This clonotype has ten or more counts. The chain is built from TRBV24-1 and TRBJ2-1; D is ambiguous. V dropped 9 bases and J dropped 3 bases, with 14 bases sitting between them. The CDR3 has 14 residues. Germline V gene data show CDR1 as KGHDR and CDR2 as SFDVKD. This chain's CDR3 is CATRGGTVYNEQFF. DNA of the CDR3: TGTGCCACCCGAGGCGGCACAGTCTACAATGAGCAGTTCTTC.

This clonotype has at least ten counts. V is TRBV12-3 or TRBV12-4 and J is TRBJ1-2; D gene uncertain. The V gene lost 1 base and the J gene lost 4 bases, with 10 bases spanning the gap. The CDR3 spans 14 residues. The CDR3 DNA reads TGTGCCAGCAGTTTAGAGGGTCCGAGCTATGGCTACACCTTC. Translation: CASSLEGPSYGYTF.

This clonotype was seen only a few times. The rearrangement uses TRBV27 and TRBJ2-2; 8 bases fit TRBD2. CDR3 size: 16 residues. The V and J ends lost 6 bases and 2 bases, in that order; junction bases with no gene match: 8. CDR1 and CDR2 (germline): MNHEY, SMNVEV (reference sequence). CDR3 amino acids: CASSPVAGYNTGELFF. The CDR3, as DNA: TGTGCCAGCAGCCCAGTAGCGGGATATAACACCGGGGAGCTGTTTTTT.

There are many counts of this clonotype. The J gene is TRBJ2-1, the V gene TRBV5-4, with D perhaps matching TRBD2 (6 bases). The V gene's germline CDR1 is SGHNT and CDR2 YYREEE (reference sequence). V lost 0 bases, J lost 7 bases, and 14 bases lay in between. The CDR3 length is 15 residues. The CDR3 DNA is TGTGCCAGCAGCTTGGGACCGGGAGCGGAGAATGAGCAGTTCTTC. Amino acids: CASSLGPGAENEQFF.

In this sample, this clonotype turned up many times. The CDR3 nucleotides read TGTGCCACCAGCCTCCGGAGTGGTGGGGAACTGTTTTTT. It yields the protein CATSLRSGGELFF. This chain uses TRBV27 with TRBJ1-4; D uncertain. The V end lost 10 bases, the J end lost 12 bases, and 21 bases lay between the germline ends. The CDR3 length is 13 residues. Germline lookup yields CDR1 MNHEY and CDR2 SMNVEV (reference sequence).

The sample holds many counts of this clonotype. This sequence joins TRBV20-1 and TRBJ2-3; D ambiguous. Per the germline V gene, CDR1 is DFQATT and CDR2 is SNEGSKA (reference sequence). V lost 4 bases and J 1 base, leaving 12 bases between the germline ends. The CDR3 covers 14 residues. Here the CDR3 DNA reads TGCAGTGCTATGTGGGGAAGAGGCACAGATACGCAGTATTTT. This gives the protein CSAMWGRGTDTQYF.

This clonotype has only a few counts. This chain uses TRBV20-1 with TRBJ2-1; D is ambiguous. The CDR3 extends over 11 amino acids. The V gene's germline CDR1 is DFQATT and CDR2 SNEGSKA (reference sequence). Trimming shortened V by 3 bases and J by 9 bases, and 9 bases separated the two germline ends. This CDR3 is CSARGRREQFF. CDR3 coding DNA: TGCAGTGCTAGGGGCCGGCGTGAGCAGTTCTTC.

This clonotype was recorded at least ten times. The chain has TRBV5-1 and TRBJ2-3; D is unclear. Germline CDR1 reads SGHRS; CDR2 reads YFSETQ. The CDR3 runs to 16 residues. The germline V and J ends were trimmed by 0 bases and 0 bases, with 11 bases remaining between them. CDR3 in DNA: TGCGCCAGCAGCTTGGCCATAGATCCTAGCACAGATACGCAGTATTTT. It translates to CASSLAIDPSTDTQYF.

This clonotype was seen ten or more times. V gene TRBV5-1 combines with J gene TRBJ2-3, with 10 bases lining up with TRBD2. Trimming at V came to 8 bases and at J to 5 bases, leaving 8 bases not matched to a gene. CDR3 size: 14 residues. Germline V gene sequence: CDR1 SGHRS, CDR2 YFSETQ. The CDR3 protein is CASRAGGRGDTQYF. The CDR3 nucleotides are TGCGCCAGTCGAGCGGGAGGGCGGGGAGATACGCAGTATTTT.

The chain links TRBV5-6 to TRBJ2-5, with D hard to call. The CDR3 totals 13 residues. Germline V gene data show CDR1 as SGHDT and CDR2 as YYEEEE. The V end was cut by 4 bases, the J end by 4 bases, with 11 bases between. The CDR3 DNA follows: TGTGCCAGCAGCCACCGGGCCCTAGAGACCCAGTACTTC. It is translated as CASSHRALETQYF.

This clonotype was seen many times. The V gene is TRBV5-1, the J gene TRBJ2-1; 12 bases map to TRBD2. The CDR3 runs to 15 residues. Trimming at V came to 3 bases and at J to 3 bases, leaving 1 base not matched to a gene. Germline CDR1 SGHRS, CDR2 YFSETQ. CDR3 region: CASSWGLAGYNEQFF. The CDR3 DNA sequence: TGCGCCAGCAGCTGGGGACTAGCGGGCTACAATGAGCAGTTCTTC.

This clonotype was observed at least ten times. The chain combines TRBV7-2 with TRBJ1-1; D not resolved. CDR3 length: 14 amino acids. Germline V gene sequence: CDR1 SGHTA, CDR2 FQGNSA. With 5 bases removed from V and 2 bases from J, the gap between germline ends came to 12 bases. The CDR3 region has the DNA TGTGCCAGCAGCCCTATGTGGCTAAACACTGAAGCTTTCTTT. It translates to CASSPMWLNTEAFF.

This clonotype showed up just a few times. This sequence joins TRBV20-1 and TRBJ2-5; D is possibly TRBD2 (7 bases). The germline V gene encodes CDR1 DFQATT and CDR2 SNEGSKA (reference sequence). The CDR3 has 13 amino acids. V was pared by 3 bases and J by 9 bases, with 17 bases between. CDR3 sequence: CSARDAGAGAQYF. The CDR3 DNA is TGCAGTGCTAGGGATGCGGGGGCGGGGGCCCAGTACTTC.

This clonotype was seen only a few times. The CDR3 region is CSATAGLPSNEQFF. In DNA form, the CDR3 reads TGCAGTGCCACGGCGGGACTCCCTTCCAATGAGCAGTTCTTC. The chain combines TRBV20-1 with TRBJ2-1; perhaps TRBD2 as D (6 bases). The germline gives CDR1 DFQATT, CDR2 SNEGSKA (reference sequence). This CDR3 is built from 14 residues. V was trimmed by 6 bases and J by 6 bases, leaving 18 bases between them.